Presented here are 18 T cell receptor beta chains from one specimen sequenced in a study of blood T cell repertoires in COVID-19 (dated by TCRdb to the early 2020s). Libraries were made using the immunoSEQ multiplex PCR assay. Not all clones reach the TCRdb copy of this immuneACCESS table, which keeps in-frame sequences only. Checked studies attribute under half of the gap to unresolved V genes and leave the rest unexplained. The sample table lists 140,000 to 150,000 clones, roughly 86% of them with a count of one. The ten largest clonotypes hold more than 3% of the sample. Material: PBMCs or T cells enriched from blood (not recorded which). These receptors originate from a woman aged 45-65 years with acute COVID-19.

The V call is TRBV2, the J call TRBJ2-7; no definite D call. Germline CDR1 is SNHLY and CDR2 is FYNNEI. The CDR3 is 11 residues long. The V gene lost 7 bases and the J gene lost 4 bases, with 8 bases spanning the gap. CDR3 nucleotides: TGTGCCAGCACGGGTGAATACGAGCAGTACTTC. It codes for CASTGEYEQYF. Full variable domain (missing parts from reference TRBV2 and TRBJ2-7): EPEVTQTPSHQVTQMGQEVILRCVPISNHLYFYWYRQILGQKVEFLVSFYNNEISEKSEIFDDQFSVERPDGSNFTLKIRSTKLEDSAMYFCASTGEYEQYFGPGTRLTVT.

The V gene is TRBV18, the J gene TRBJ2-6; D is possibly TRBD1 (6 bases). The V end lost 5 bases, the J end lost 2 bases, and 7 bases lay between the germline ends. Germline assignment: CDR1 KGHSH and CDR2 LQKENI. The CDR3 totals 14 residues. The CDR3 loop reads CASSAGAGANVLTF. Written as DNA, the CDR3 is TGTGCCAGCTCAGCAGGGGCTGGGGCCAACGTCCTGACTTTC.

The J gene is TRBJ2-1, the V gene TRBV10-3; 10 bases fit TRBD2. The CDR3 length is 16 residues. The germline gives CDR1 ENHRY, CDR2 SYGVKD. Germline trimming cut 4 bases from V and 3 bases from J; bases unmatched to any gene: 6. DNA of the CDR3: TGTGCCATCAGTGGGGATAGCGGGAGGCACTACAATGAGCAGTTCTTC. This translates into CAISGDSGRHYNEQFF.

This rearrangement joins TRBV21-1 to TRBJ2-2; the listed D gene, TRBD2, was not tested against the DNA. TRBV21-1 is a known pseudogene. The length of the CDR3 is 19 residues. The CDR3 spells CASSPQVSLAGVCTGELFF. CDR3 DNA sequence: TGTGCCAGCAGCCCCCAGGTGTCACTAGCGGGAGTCTGCACCGGGGAGCTGTTTTTT.

This chain connects TRBV11-3 to TRBJ2-2, with a possible D match to TRBD2 (6 bases). Germline-derived CDR1 and CDR2 are SGHNT and YENEEA. V dropped 4 bases and J dropped 6 bases, with 15 bases sitting between them. The CDR3 is made up of 15 amino acids. The CDR3 DNA follows: TGTGCCAGCAGCTACGGGACTTATATTCCCGGGGAGCTGTTTTTT. Translation: CASSYGTYIPGELFF. The entire variable domain, with the rest obtained from reference TRBV11-3 and TRBJ2-2, is as follows: EAGVVQSPRYKIIEKKQPVAFWCNPISGHNTLYWYLQNLGQGPELLIRYENEEAVDDSQLPKDRFSAERLKGVDSTLKIQPAELGDSAVYLCASSYGTYIPGELFFGEGSRLTVL.

This chain uses TRBV4-2 with TRBJ1-4; D is perhaps TRBD1 (6 bases). The CDR3 loop spans 15 amino acids. The germline V gene has CDR1 LGHNA and CDR2 YNFKEQ. With 0 bases removed from V and 5 bases from J, the gap between germline ends came to 10 bases. The CDR3 nucleotides read TGTGCCAGCAGCCAAGATCTGCAGGGGAATGAAAAACTGTTTTTT. Translating gives CASSQDLQGNEKLFF.

The chain recombines TRBV4-1 with TRBJ2-3, with 7 bases that match TRBD2. The trim removed 1 base at V and 0 bases at J, leaving 7 bases unmatched. This CDR3 has 17 residues. Per germline, CDR1 MGHRA and CDR2 YSYEKL. The CDR3 spells CASSQAGGSSSTDTQYF. CDR3 sequence (DNA): TGCGCCAGCAGCCAAGCGGGAGGAAGTTCTAGCACAGATACGCAGTATTTT.

The rearrangement links TRBV7-2 to TRBJ1-3; 9 nucleotides align to TRBD1. CDR3 length equals 16 residues. V lost 5 bases and J lost 3; bases outside the gene matches: 8. The germline V gene has CDR1 SGHTA and CDR2 FQGNSA. CDR3 in amino acids: CASSTSPGQGGNTIYF. The CDR3 region has the DNA TGTGCCAGCAGCACCTCACCGGGACAGGGTGGAAACACCATATATTTT.

This rearrangement joins TRBV19 to TRBJ2-1, with D possibly matching TRBD2 (6 bases). CDR3 length: 13 residues. Germline V gives CDR1 LNHDA, CDR2 SQIVND (reference sequence). The ends were cut back, 3 bases at V and 12 bases at J, with 15 bases in the middle. The CDR3 is CASSMAGDGRQFF. The CDR3 nucleotides are TGTGCCAGTAGTATGGCCGGGGACGGGAGGCAGTTCTTC. Together with reference TRBV19 and TRBJ2-1, the CDR3 gives the full variable domain: DGGITQSPKYLFRKEGQNVTLSCEQNLNHDAMYWYRQDPGQGLRLIYYSQIVNDFQKGDIAEGYSVSREKKESFPLTVTSAQKNPTAFYLCASSMAGDGRQFFGPGTRLTVL.

The V call is TRBV28, the J call TRBJ1-1; the match to TRBD1 covers 10 bases. Per germline, CDR1 MDHEN and CDR2 SYDVKM. The V segment lost 6 bases and the J segment 4 bases; nucleotides outside the gene matches: 8. The CDR3 is made up of 15 amino acids. The CDR3 DNA reads TGTGCCAGCAGGTCGACAGGGGGCGGGGGCACTGAAGCTTTCTTT. Translation gives CASRSTGGGGTEAFF.

This chain connects TRBV25-1 to TRBJ1-1; 9 bases line up with TRBD1. Germline-derived CDR1 and CDR2 are MGHDK and SYGVNS. This CDR3 is built from 17 residues. Trimming at V came to 3 bases and at J to 3 bases, leaving 11 bases not matched to a gene. CDR3 bases: TGTGCCAGCAGTGATCTGAGGGGGACAGGGATAGACACTGAAGCTTTCTTT. Translating it yields CASSDLRGTGIDTEAFF.

The chain joins TRBV5-4 to TRBJ2-3, with TRBD2 matching 9 bases. The CDR3 covers 16 residues. From germline, CDR1 is SGHNT and CDR2 YYREEE (reference sequence). The V and J ends lost 4 bases and 5 bases, in that order; junction bases with no gene match: 11. The CDR3 loop is CASSPPGGRAVDTQYF. CDR3 in DNA: TGTGCCAGCAGCCCCCCGGGCGGGAGGGCCGTAGATACGCAGTATTTT.

V usage is TRBV21-1 and J usage is TRBJ2-1; TRBD1 is the table's D call and was not checked against the DNA. TRBV21-1 counts as a pseudogene. This CDR3 comprises 12 residues. The CDR3 reads CATGCKVDEQFF. The CDR3 DNA follows: TGTGCCACAGGTTGTAAGGTGGATGAGCAGTTCTTC.

The sample holds one count of this clone. The V gene is TRBV6-6, the J gene TRBJ2-7; possible D gene TRBD1, 6 bases. Germline V lookup: CDR1 MNHNY, CDR2 SVGAGI (reference sequence). The CDR3 is 14 amino acids. Trimming shortened V by 5 bases and J by 2 bases, and 13 bases separated the two germline ends. CDR3 sequence reads: CASSGEGHPYEQYF. The CDR3, as DNA: TGTGCCAGCAGTGGCGAGGGACATCCCTACGAGCAGTACTTC.

The chain carries TRBV2 and TRBJ2-2; maybe TRBD2 (6 bases). The CDR3 sequence is 15 residues long. The germline CDR1 and CDR2 sequences are SNHLY and FYNNEI. The V gene lost 8 bases and the J gene lost 4 bases, with 17 bases spanning the gap. The CDR3 loop is CASEQLSGSTGELFF. In DNA, the CDR3 is TGTGCCAGCGAACAACTTAGCGGTTCCACCGGGGAGCTGTTTTTT.

The rearrangement joins TRBV6-2 or TRBV6-3 to TRBJ1-2; D might be TRBD1 (6 bases). V was pared by 4 bases and J by 5 bases, with 14 bases between. Germline V CDR1 and CDR2: MNHEY, SVGEGT. This CDR3 contains 14 residues. The chain's CDR3 is CASSSGQQSYGYTF. DNA of the CDR3: TGTGCCAGCAGTTCCGGACAGCAATCGTATGGCTACACCTTC.

The V gene is TRBV7-2, the J gene TRBJ2-1, with TRBD2 identical over 8 bases. The CDR3 length is 16 residues. CDR1 is SGHTA and CDR2 is FQGNSA in the germline V gene. J was trimmed by 8 bases and V by 5 bases; bases with no gene match: 14. The CDR3 DNA is TGTGCCAGCAGCAAGACCTCTAGCGGGTCATTCGATGAGCAGTTCTTC. Its protein product is CASSKTSSGSFDEQFF.

The V call is TRBV28, the J call TRBJ2-3; the match to TRBD2 covers 11 bases. Germline assignment: CDR1 MDHEN and CDR2 SYDVKM. The CDR3 runs 17 residues. Trimming removed 5 bases from V and 0 bases from J; junction bases left unmatched: 7. The CDR3 DNA reads as TGTGCCAGCAGTACGGGGGGACTAGCGGTGAGCACAGATACGCAGTATTTT. This gives the protein CASSTGGLAVSTDTQYF.